This TCR beta chain emerged from a study of blood T cell repertoires in COVID-19. About the study: Donors in the United States, Italy and Spain gave samples during acute or convalescent COVID-19.

Ages ranged from roughly 18 to 100 years, with residence in some 25 US areas. Cohort 3 recovered donors had two negative PCRs, clearance, or symptom resolution. Under the authors' procedure: By means of reference gene primer amplification, nucleated cell counts were estimated. Only in-frame clones appear in the TCRdb table, and some are missing; sequencing was by immunoSEQ multiplex PCR. The DNA was the basis for D and trimming; V, J and clone size are from that table. Among more than 250,000 clones, roughly nine tenths were seen once, and the ten largest hold approximately 17%. On this clone: Other DNA sequences of this sample code for an identical CDR3.

V gave up 6 bases and J gave up 3 bases, with 3 bases separating them. CDR3 size: 11 residues. The germline gives CDR1 MDHEN, CDR2 SYDVKM. This sequence joins TRBV28 and TRBJ1-5; D is ambiguous. The sequencing sample was made of PBMCs or T cells enriched from blood (not recorded which). The sequence came from a woman between 25 and 40 years old who had recovered from COVID-19. CDR3 sequence (DNA): TGTGCCAGCAGCTACAATCAGCCCCAGCATTTT. Translating it yields CASSYNQPQHF.